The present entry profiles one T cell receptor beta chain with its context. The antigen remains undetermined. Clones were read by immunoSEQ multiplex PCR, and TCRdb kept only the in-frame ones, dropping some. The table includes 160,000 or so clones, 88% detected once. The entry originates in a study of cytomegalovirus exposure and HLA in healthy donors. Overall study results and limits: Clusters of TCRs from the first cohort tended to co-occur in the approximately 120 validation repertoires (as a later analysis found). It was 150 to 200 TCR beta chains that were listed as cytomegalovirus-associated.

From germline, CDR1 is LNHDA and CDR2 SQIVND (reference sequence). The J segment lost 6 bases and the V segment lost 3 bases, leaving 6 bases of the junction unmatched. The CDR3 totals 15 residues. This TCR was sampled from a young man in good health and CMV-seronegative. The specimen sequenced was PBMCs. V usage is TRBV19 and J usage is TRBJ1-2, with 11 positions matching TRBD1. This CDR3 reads CASSMDRGQGNGYTF. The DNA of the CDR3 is TGTGCCAGTAGTATGGACAGGGGGCAAGGAAATGGCTACACCTTC.